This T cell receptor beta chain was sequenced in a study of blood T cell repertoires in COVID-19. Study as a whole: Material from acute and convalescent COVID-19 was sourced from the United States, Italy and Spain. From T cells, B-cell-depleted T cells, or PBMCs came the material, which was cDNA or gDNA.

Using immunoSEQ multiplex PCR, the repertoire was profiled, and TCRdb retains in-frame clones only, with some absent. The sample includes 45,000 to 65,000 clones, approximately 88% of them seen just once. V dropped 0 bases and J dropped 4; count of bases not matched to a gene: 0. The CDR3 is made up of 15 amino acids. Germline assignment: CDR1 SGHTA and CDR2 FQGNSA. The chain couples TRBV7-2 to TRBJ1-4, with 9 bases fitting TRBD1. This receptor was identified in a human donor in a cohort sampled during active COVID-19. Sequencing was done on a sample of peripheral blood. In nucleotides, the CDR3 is TGTGCCAGCAGCTTAGCGGGACAGGGTAATGAAAAACTGTTTTTT. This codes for CASSLAGQGNEKLFF.